One sample yielded the 10 T cell receptor beta chains listed below, sequenced in a study of blood T cell repertoires in COVID-19. TCRdb keeps only in-frame clones here, not all; method: immunoSEQ multiplex PCR. The sample has roughly 330,000 clones, 70% to 90% seen once; the top ten hold about 6.8%. Sequencing was done on a sample of peripheral blood. The receptors stem from a man aged 18 to 30 who had recovered from COVID-19.

This rearrangement joins TRBV6-6 to TRBJ1-5, with unresolved D. Germline V gene sequence: CDR1 MNHNY, CDR2 SVGAGI (reference sequence). V was cut by 5 bases and J by 3 bases, with 8 bases left in between. The CDR3 length is 13 residues. CDR3 region: CASSPASNQPQHF. The CDR3, as DNA: TGTGCCAGCAGTCCAGCGTCCAATCAGCCCCAGCATTTT.

The DNA of the CDR3 is TGCGCCAGCTTAGGGGCCTTCACCTACGAGCAGTACTTC. Translating gives CASLGAFTYEQYF. J is TRBJ2-7 and V is TRBV23-1, with a tentative D call TRBD1 (5 bases). TRBV23-1 is assigned to the ORF class and has an uncertain function. The germline V and J ends were trimmed by 8 bases and 2 bases, with 13 bases remaining between them. The CDR3 length is 13 residues.

DNA of the CDR3: TGTGCCAGCAGCTTTTCGTTGGGCCGGAATGAGCAGTTCTTC. It yields the protein CASSFSLGRNEQFF. The chain couples TRBV13 to TRBJ2-1; D gene ambiguous. V dropped 3 bases and J dropped 7 bases, with 13 bases sitting between them. Germline V CDR1 and CDR2: PRHDT, FYEKMQ (reference sequence). The CDR3 loop spans 14 amino acids.

The rearrangement uses TRBV5-6 and TRBJ2-5; D is possibly TRBD2 (6 bases). The CDR3 has 14 amino acids. V was clipped by 0 bases and J by 5 bases, with 11 bases between them. Germline values: CDR1 SGHDT, CDR2 YYEEEE. The CDR3 protein is CASSLAGGGETQYF. The CDR3 DNA reads as TGTGCCAGCAGCTTGGCCGGCGGAGGGGAGACCCAGTACTTC. Supplemented by reference TRBV5-6 and TRBJ2-5, the full variable domain reads DAGVTQSPTHLIKTRGQQVTLRCSPKSGHDTVSWYQQALGQGPQFIFQYYEEEERQRGNFPDRFSGHQFPNYSSELNVNALLLGDSALYLCASSLAGGGETQYFGPGTRLLVL.

The rearrangement joins TRBV7-6 to TRBJ2-7; D perhaps matches TRBD1 (5 bases). The CDR3 sequence is 17 residues long. Per the germline V gene, CDR1 is SGHVS and CDR2 is FNYEAQ. The V end was cut by 1 base, the J end by 2 bases, with 18 bases between. The CDR3: CASSLGGGHRIPYEQYF. CDR3 nucleotides: TGTGCCAGCAGCTTAGGAGGTGGACACCGCATACCCTACGAGCAGTACTTC.

The rearrangement uses TRBV7-2 and TRBJ2-7, with 12 nucleotides matching TRBD2. The CDR3 covers 16 residues. Germline loops: CDR1 SGHTA, CDR2 FQGNSA. Trimming took 5 bases from V and 3 from J; bases not matched to a gene: 8. CDR3 DNA: TGTGCCAGCAGCCCCCGACTAGCGGGGGTCGACTACGAGCAGTACTTC. Its protein is CASSPRLAGVDYEQYF.

The chain uses TRBV2 and TRBJ1-2; 12 bases are a match to TRBD1. From germline, CDR1 is SNHLY and CDR2 FYNNEI. With 9 bases clipped from V and 8 bases from J, the junction kept 4 bases outside the gene matches. The CDR3 extends over 12 amino acids. CDR3 sequence reads: CARGQGAKGYTF. CDR3 in DNA: TGTGCCAGGGGACAGGGGGCCAAAGGCTACACCTTC. Full variable domain (remainder filled in from reference TRBV2 and TRBJ1-2): EPEVTQTPSHQVTQMGQEVILRCVPISNHLYFYWYRQILGQKVEFLVSFYNNEISEKSEIFDDQFSVERPDGSNFTLKIRSTKLEDSAMYFCARGQGAKGYTFGSGTRLTVV.

V and J are TRBV3-1 (or the pseudogene TRBV3-2) and TRBJ1-5; no clear D gene. Trimming pared 4 bases from V and 5 bases from J, leaving 9 bases between. CDR1 is LGHDT and CDR2 is YNNKEL in the germline V gene (reference sequence). The CDR3 sequence is 13 residues long. The CDR3 loop reads CASSLSVYQPQHF. CDR3 sequence (DNA): TGTGCCAGCAGCCTTTCAGTTTATCAGCCCCAGCATTTT.

The chain has TRBV10-2 and TRBJ2-1; possibly TRBD2 for D (7 bases). V was trimmed by 8 bases and J by 11 bases, leaving 10 bases between them. This CDR3 is 10 amino acids long. Germline CDR1 and CDR2: WSHSY and SAAADI. In DNA, the CDR3 is TGCGCCAGCGCGGGGGCCCAGCAGTTCTTC. This gives the protein CASAGAQQFF.

The rearrangement joins TRBV7-8 to TRBJ2-1; no clear D gene. This CDR3 comprises 15 residues. The germline gives CDR1 SGHVS, CDR2 FQNEAQ. V lost 5 bases and J 0 bases, leaving 11 bases between the germline ends. In DNA, the CDR3 is TGTGCCAGCAGCATTAGCTGTCTCTCCTACAATGAGCAGTTCTTC. Amino acid sequence: CASSISCLSYNEQFF.